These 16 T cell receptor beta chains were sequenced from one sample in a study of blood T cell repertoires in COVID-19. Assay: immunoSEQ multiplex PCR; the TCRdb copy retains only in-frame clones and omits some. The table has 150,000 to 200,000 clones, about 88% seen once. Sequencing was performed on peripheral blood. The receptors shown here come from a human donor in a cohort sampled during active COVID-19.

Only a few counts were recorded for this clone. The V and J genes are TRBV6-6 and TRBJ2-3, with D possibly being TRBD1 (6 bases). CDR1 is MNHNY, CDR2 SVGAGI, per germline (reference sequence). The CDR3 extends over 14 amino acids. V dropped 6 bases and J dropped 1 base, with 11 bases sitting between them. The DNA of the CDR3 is TGTGCCAGCAGCTCGACAGGCCGCACAGATACGCAGTATTTT. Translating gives CASSSTGRTDTQYF.

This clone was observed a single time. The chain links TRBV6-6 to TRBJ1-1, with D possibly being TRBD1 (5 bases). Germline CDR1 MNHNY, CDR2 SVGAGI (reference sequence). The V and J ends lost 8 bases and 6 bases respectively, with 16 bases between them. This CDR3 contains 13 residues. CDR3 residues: CASSRQGGSEAFF. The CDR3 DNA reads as TGTGCCAGCTCACGGCAGGGCGGTTCTGAAGCTTTCTTT.

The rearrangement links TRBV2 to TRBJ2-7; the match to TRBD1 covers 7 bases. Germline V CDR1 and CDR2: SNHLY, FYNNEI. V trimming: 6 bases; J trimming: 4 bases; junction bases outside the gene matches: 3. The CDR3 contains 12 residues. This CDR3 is CASRRGQYEQYF. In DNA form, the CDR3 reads TGTGCCAGCAGAAGGGGACAGTACGAGCAGTACTTC.

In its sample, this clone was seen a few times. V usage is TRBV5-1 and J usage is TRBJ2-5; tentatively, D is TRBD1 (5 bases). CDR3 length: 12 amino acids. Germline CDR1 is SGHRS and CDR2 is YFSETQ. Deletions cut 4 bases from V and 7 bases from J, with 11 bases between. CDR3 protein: CASSANQGTQYF. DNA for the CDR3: TGCGCCAGCAGCGCCAACCAGGGGACCCAGTACTTC.

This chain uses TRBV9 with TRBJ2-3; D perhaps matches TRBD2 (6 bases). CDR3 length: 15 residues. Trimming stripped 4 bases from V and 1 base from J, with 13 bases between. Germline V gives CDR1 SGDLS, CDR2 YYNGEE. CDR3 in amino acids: CASSLRWGGTDTQYF. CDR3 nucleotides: TGTGCCAGCAGCCTCCGGTGGGGGGGCACAGATACGCAGTATTTT.

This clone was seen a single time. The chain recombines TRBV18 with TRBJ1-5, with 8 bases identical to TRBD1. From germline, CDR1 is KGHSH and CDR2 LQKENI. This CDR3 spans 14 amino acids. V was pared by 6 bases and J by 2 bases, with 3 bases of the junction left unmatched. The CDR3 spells CASSQDRGNQPQHF. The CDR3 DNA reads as TGTGCCAGCTCTCAGGACAGGGGCAATCAGCCCCAGCATTTT.

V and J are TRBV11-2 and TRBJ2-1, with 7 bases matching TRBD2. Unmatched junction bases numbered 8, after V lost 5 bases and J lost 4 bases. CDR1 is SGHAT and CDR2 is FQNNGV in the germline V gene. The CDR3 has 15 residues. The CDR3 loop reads CASSPGGTPYNEQFF. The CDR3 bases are TGTGCCAGCAGCCCCGGGGGGACCCCATACAATGAGCAGTTCTTC.

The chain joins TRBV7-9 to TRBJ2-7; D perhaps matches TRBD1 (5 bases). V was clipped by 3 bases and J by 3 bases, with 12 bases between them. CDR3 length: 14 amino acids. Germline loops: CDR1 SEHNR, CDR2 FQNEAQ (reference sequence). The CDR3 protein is CASSFGQGSYEQYF. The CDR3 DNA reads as TGTGCCAGCAGCTTTGGGCAGGGAAGCTACGAGCAGTACTTC. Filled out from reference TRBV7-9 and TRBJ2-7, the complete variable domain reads DTGVSQNPRHKITKRGQNVTFRCDPISEHNRLYWYRQTLGQGPEFLTYFQNEAQLEKSRLLSDRFSAERPKGSFSTLEIQRTEQGDSAMYLCASSFGQGSYEQYFGPGTRLTVT.

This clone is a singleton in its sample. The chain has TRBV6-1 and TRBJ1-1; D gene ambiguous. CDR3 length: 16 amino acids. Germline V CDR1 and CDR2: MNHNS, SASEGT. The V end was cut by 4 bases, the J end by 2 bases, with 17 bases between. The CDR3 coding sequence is TGTGCCAGCAGTGGCCTTTCAGCGGGGTATAACACTGAAGCTTTCTTT. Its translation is CASSGLSAGYNTEAFF.

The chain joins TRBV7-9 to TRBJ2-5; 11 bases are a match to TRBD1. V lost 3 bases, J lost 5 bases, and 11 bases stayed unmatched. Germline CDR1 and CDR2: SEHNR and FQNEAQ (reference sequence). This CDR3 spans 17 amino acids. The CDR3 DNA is TGTGCCAGCAGCTTGGCCCCGGGACAGGGGGTGTGGGAGACCCAGTACTTC. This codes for CASSLAPGQGVWETQYF.

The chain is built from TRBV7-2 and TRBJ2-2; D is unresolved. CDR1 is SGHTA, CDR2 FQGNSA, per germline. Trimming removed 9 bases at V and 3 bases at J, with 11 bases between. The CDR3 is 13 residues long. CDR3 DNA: TGTGCCAGTACCCTAGTAGACACCGGGGAGCTGTTTTTT. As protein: CASTLVDTGELFF.

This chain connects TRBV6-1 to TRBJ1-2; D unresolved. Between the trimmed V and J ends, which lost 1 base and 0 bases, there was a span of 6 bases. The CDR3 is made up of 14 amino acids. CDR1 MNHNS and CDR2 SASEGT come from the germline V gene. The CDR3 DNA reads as TGTGCCAGCAGTGAAGGCACGGCTAACTATGGCTACACCTTC. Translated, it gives CASSEGTANYGYTF.

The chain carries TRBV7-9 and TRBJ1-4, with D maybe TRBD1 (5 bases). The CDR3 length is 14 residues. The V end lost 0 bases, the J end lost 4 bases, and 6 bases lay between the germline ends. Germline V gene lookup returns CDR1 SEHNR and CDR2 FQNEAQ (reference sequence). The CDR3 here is CASSLAGGNEKLFF. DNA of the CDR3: TGTGCCAGCAGCTTAGCGGGGGGTAATGAAAAACTGTTTTTT.

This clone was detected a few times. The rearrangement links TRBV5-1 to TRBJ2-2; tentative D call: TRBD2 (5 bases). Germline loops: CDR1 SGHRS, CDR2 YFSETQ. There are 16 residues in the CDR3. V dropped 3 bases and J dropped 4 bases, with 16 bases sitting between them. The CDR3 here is CASSSQERSGTGELFF. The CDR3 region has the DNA TGCGCCAGCAGCTCCCAAGAGCGGTCGGGCACCGGGGAGCTGTTTTTT.

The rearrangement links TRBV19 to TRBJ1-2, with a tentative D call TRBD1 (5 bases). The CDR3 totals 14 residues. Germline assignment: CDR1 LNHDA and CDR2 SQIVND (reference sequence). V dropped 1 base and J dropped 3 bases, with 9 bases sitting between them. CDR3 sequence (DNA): TGTGCCAGTAGTATAGTGGGCAGGGACTATGGCTACACCTTC. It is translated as CASSIVGRDYGYTF.

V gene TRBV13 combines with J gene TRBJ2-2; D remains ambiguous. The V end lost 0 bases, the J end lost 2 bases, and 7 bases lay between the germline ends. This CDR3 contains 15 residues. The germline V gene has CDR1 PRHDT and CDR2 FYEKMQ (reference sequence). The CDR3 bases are TGTGCCAGCAGCTTAGGACAGAGTAACACCGGGGAGCTGTTTTTT. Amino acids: CASSLGQSNTGELFF.